These 9 T cell receptor beta chains were sequenced from one sample in a study of blood T cell repertoires in COVID-19. Libraries were prepared by immunoSEQ multiplex PCR; TCRdb keeps only in-frame clonotypes and omits some of them. The sample gives 120,000 or so clones, more than 70% of which show up once; about 5.4% is in the top ten. Sample: peripheral blood. These receptors were collected from a man older than 75 with active or convalescent COVID-19.

V usage is TRBV15 and J usage is TRBJ2-2, with D maybe TRBD1 (6 bases). V lost 5 bases to trimming and J lost 7 bases, with 17 bases between them. The CDR3 loop spans 15 amino acids. Germline CDR1 LNHNV, CDR2 YYDKDF (reference sequence). CDR3: CATSGERPGVGELFF. The CDR3, as DNA: TGTGCCACCAGCGGGGAACGCCCAGGGGTCGGGGAGCTGTTTTTT.

The V gene is TRBV7-2, the J gene TRBJ2-5, with 7 bases lining up with TRBD1. V was clipped by 6 bases and J by 3 bases; unmatched bases: 4. The CDR3 has 13 amino acids. The germline gives CDR1 SGHTA, CDR2 FQGNSA. The CDR3 region is CASRRTGEETQYF. CDR3 bases: TGTGCCAGCAGACGTACAGGGGAAGAGACCCAGTACTTC.

The chain employs TRBV6-5 and TRBJ1-5, with 8 bases that match TRBD1. V shed 7 bases, J shed 4 bases, and the junction held 9 bases outside the gene matches. The germline gives CDR1 MNHEY, CDR2 SVGAGI. This CDR3 spans 15 amino acids. The chain's CDR3 is CASTSATGANQPQHF. The CDR3 DNA reads TGTGCCAGCACGTCCGCGACAGGGGCTAATCAGCCCCAGCATTTT.

The gene calls are TRBV4-3 and TRBJ1-1; 10 bases fit TRBD1. CDR3 length equals 15 residues. Germline loops: CDR1 LGHNA, CDR2 YSLEER. The ends lost 0 bases at V and 4 bases at J; junction bases unmatched: 2. DNA of the CDR3: TGCGCCAGCAGCCAAGAAGGGACAGGGGCCACTGAAGCTTTCTTT. Its protein is CASSQEGTGATEAFF.

The chain employs TRBV2 and TRBJ1-1; D remains ambiguous. With 1 base removed from V and 5 bases from J, the gap between germline ends came to 5 bases. Germline CDR1 is SNHLY and CDR2 is FYNNEI. CDR3 length: 12 residues. The CDR3: CASSEVRTEAFF. Written as DNA, the CDR3 is TGTGCCAGCAGTGAAGTGAGGACTGAAGCTTTCTTT.

This clone was counted a single time. The chain couples TRBV7-2 to TRBJ2-1, with D possibly being TRBD2 (6 bases). The ends were cut back, 0 bases at V and 3 bases at J, with 9 bases in the middle. Germline V lookup: CDR1 SGHTA, CDR2 FQGNSA. This CDR3 region has 15 residues. CDR3 in amino acids: CASSLALARYNEQFF. In nucleotides, the CDR3 is TGTGCCAGCAGCTTAGCACTAGCCCGCTACAATGAGCAGTTCTTC.

V is TRBV19 and J is TRBJ1-4; D is unclear. Germline values: CDR1 LNHDA, CDR2 SQIVND (reference sequence). V gave up 2 bases and J gave up 8 bases, with 12 bases separating them. This CDR3 has 14 amino acids. The CDR3 here is CASSIPGSAEKLFF. CDR3 nucleotides: TGTGCCAGTAGTATACCCGGGTCTGCGGAAAAACTGTTTTTT.

This chain links TRBV12-3 or TRBV12-4 with TRBJ2-2; tentatively, D is TRBD1 (6 bases). V was trimmed by 7 bases and J by 5 bases, leaving 11 bases between them. This CDR3 comprises 13 residues. The CDR3 DNA reads TGTGCCAGCAAAATCGGACAGACCGGGGAGCTGTTTTTT. Its protein product is CASKIGQTGELFF.

The chain recombines TRBV20-1 with TRBJ1-3; possible D gene TRBD1, 5 bases. CDR1 and CDR2 (germline): DFQATT, SNEGSKA (reference sequence). Trimming stripped 3 bases from V and 2 bases from J, with 11 bases between. The CDR3 is 14 amino acids. The CDR3 nucleotides read TGCAGTGCTAGTCCCGGGGGGGCTGGAAACACCATATATTTT. It yields the protein CSASPGGAGNTIYF.